The sequence of this TCR beta chain was determined in a study of blood T cells in healthy people across ages. Study-wide results and limits: Estimated diversity across one million T cells was deemed an underestimate. Greater diversity and more naive CD4+ cells were seen in long-lived donors than in aged donors.

Samples had at least 7 million PBMCs isolated from them. This clonotype was counted between two and nine times. Its matching antigen is unknown. Germline CDR1 is SEHNR and CDR2 is FQNEAQ (reference sequence). CDR3 length equals 14 residues. Trimming took off 5 bases at V and 5 bases at J, with 15 bases between the two ends. Primed by a sample-barcoded 5' primer and a J-beta primer mix, a second PCR proceeded for about 7 to 12 cycles. Paired-end reads containing CDR3 totaled no fewer than 2.5 million for each sample. TCRdb ran MiXCR on the 5' RACE reads and lists one entry per CDR3 protein. The data hold 600,000 to 1,000,000 distinct CDR3 sequences, with around a quarter observed a single time. The data also belong to a second study, concerning T cells of mothers and their children.

This chain links TRBV7-9 with TRBJ1-2; D might be TRBD1 (6 bases). The clonotype comes from a boy between 10 and 17 years old in good health. Sequencing used blood. The CDR3 loop reads CASSDERTVYGYTF. The DNA of the CDR3 is TGTGCCAGCAGCGATGAGAGGACAGTTTATGGCTACACCTTC.